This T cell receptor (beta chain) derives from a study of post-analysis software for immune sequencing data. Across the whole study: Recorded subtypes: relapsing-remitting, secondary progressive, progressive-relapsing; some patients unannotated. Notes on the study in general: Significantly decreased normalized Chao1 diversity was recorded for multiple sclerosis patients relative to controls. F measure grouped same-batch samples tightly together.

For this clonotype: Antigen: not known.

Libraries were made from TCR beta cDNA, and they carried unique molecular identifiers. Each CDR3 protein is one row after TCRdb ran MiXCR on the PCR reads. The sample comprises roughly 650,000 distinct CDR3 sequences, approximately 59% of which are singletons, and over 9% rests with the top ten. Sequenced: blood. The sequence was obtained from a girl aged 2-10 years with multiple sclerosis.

CDR3 sequence reads: CSVEGISSYNEQFF. DNA for the CDR3: TGCAGCGTTGAGGGTATCAGCTCCTACAATGAGCAGTTCTTC. This chain links TRBV29-1 with TRBJ2-1; no firm D call. Germline lookup yields CDR1 SQVTM and CDR2 ANQGSEA. The V end lost 3 bases, the J end lost 0 bases, and 9 bases lay between the germline ends. The CDR3 extends over 14 amino acids.